The clone carrying this TCR beta chain was seen ten or more times. Germline V gene sequence: CDR1 SEHNR, CDR2 FQNEAQ (reference sequence). The V end lost 1 base, the J end lost 5 bases, and 14 bases lay between the germline ends. This CDR3 region has 15 residues. The sample belongs to a study of T cells in Graves' hyperthyroidism and ophthalmopathy. Study details: At initial diagnosis, before any treatment had begun, peripheral blood was obtained.

Amplified regions were TCR beta CDR3 sequences from RNA transcripts. First-round RT-PCR of the TCR CDR3 relied on the HTBI primer set. TCRdb used MiXCR to reprocess the multiplex PCR reads, holding one entry per CDR3 protein. The sample lists a few hundred thousand distinct CDR3 sequences; 15% to 18% were seen once. Graves' hyperthyroidism was deemed stable absent ophthalmopathy progression within 18 months. Clinicians diagnosed patients from clinical symptoms, serum thyroxine and TRAb, thyroid ultrasound and orbital computed tomography. Out of 8.5 to 10 ml of fresh peripheral blood came the PBMCs. Sequenced material: blood. The chain is built from TRBV7-9 and TRBJ2-5, with D possibly matching TRBD1 (6 bases). The clonotype comes from a woman aged 18-35 years with Graves' hyperthyroidism. The CDR3 sequence is CASSLDGTILETQYF. The DNA of the CDR3 is TGTGCCAGCAGCTTAGACGGGACAATTCTGGAGACCCAGTACTTC. The whole variable domain, remainder taken from reference TRBV7-9 and TRBJ2-5, is DTGVSQNPRHKITKRGQNVTFRCDPISEHNRLYWYRQTLGQGPEFLTYFQNEAQLEKSRLLSDRFSAERPKGSFSTLEIQRTEQGDSAMYLCASSLDGTILETQYFGPGTRLLVL.